This paragraph reports one T cell receptor beta chain. Antigen unknown. Only in-frame clones appear in the TCRdb table, and some are missing; sequencing was by immunoSEQ multiplex PCR. The table has tens of thousands of clones, about three quarters seen once. The sample belongs to a study of OX40 agonist ivuxolimab in advanced cancers. Study context: Patients received ivuxolimab, an agonistic anti-OX40 (CD134) antibody. Averaging about 60 years in age, with a range of roughly 20 to 90, the cohort was around 85% male.

Study-level points and caveats: Expanded clones tended on average to be more numerous among CD8+ T cells than CD4+. A proportion of nonresponders additionally exhibited low normalized T-cell clonal expansion.

Sequences were derived from CD4+ or CD8+ T cells sorted from blood, sampled in a trial of the OX40 agonist ivuxolimab. This clonotype originated in an adult with an advanced solid tumor such as melanoma, head and neck, liver or kidney cancer.

The CDR3 DNA reads TGCGCCAGCAGGATGGAGGGGATCTCCGGGGAGCTGTTTTTT. Translating gives CASRMEGISGELFF. This chain uses TRBV5-1 with TRBJ2-2; D may be TRBD2 (6 bases). CDR3 length equals 14 residues. The V end lost 5 bases, the J end lost 6 bases, and 14 bases lay between the germline ends. Germline V gene data show CDR1 as SGHRS and CDR2 as YFSETQ.